These 22 T cell receptor beta chains originate from one sample sequenced in a study of blood T cell repertoires in COVID-19. The protocol was immunoSEQ multiplex PCR, while the TCRdb copy is restricted to in-frame clones and leaves out a portion. The data contain roughly 100,000 clones, around 90% of them singletons. What was sequenced was peripheral blood. The receptors were sampled from a woman aged 60-70 years with acute or convalescent COVID-19.

J is TRBJ1-4 and V is TRBV7-9; D is perhaps TRBD1 (5 bases). Looked up from germline, CDR1 is SEHNR and CDR2 is FQNEAQ (reference sequence). V lost 5 bases, J lost 4 bases, and 14 bases lay in between. This CDR3 is 15 amino acids long. CDR3 nucleotide sequence: TGTGCCAGCAGCCCTGGCCAGGGCAATAATGAAAAACTGTTTTTT. Encoded protein: CASSPGQGNNEKLFF.

This chain uses TRBV7-8 with TRBJ2-1; TRBD2 agrees at 9 bases. The CDR3 runs 15 residues. V lost 5 bases, J lost 4 bases, and 6 bases stayed unmatched. The V gene's germline CDR1 is SGHVS and CDR2 FQNEAQ. The chain's CDR3 is CASSPSGVGYNEQFF. CDR3 coding DNA: TGTGCCAGCAGCCCTAGCGGGGTGGGTTACAATGAGCAGTTCTTC.

The chain couples TRBV28 to TRBJ2-1; the D gene is possibly TRBD1 (6 bases). CDR1 is MDHEN, CDR2 SYDVKM, per germline. The V gene lost 7 bases and the J gene lost 4 bases, with 11 bases spanning the gap. This CDR3 is 13 amino acids long. The CDR3 protein is CASKQGQYNEQFF. The CDR3 nucleotides are TGTGCCAGCAAACAGGGACAATACAATGAGCAGTTCTTC.

The V and J genes are TRBV7-2 and TRBJ2-1; 8 bases line up with TRBD1. The CDR3 consists of 12 residues. V lost 6 bases and J lost 6; bases outside the gene matches: 1. The V gene's germline CDR1 is SGHTA and CDR2 FQGNSA. In DNA form, the CDR3 reads TGTGCCAGCAGACAGGGGGTCAATGAGCAGTTCTTC. Its translation: CASRQGVNEQFF.

The genes are TRBV30 and TRBJ1-5; TRBD1 might be the D (5 bases). V lost 2 bases and J 1 base, leaving 12 bases between the germline ends. The CDR3 contains 15 residues. Germline CDR1 reads GTSNPN; CDR2 reads SVGIG (reference sequence). This CDR3 reads CAWSWPGQSNQPQHF. DNA for the CDR3: TGTGCCTGGAGTTGGCCAGGGCAGAGCAATCAGCCCCAGCATTTT.

The V call is TRBV3-1 (or the pseudogene TRBV3-2), the J call TRBJ1-1; 8 nucleotides align to TRBD1. V dropped 1 base and J dropped 5; count of bases not matched to a gene: 6. The germline gives CDR1 LGHDT, CDR2 YNNKEL (reference sequence). The CDR3 extends over 15 amino acids. CDR3 coding DNA: TGTGCCAGCAGCCAAGTTGGGACAGGTATTACTGAAGCTTTCTTT. Residues: CASSQVGTGITEAFF.

This sequence joins TRBV11-2 and TRBJ1-3; D is unresolved. The CDR3 is 15 amino acids. The ends were cut back, 2 bases at V and 0 bases at J, with 8 bases in the middle. From germline, CDR1 is SGHAT and CDR2 FQNNGV. DNA of the CDR3: TGTGCCAGCAGCTTACGCGGTTTCTCTGGAAACACCATATATTTT. Translated, it gives CASSLRGFSGNTIYF.

This sequence joins TRBV20-1 and TRBJ1-1; 7 bases align to TRBD1. The CDR3 totals 14 residues. Germline CDR1 is DFQATT and CDR2 is SNEGSKA (reference sequence). With V trimmed by 3 bases and J by 9 bases, 13 bases remained unmatched. The CDR3 DNA reads as TGCAGTGCTAGTTACAAGGGCCAACAGGGGAAAGCTTTCTTT. Its protein is CSASYKGQQGKAFF.

J is TRBJ1-2 and V is TRBV9, with TRBD1 identical over 7 bases. The CDR3 consists of 16 residues. The germline V gene encodes CDR1 SGDLS and CDR2 YYNGEE. After removal of 3 bases from V and 6 bases from J, the junction contained 14 bases not matched to a gene. In nucleotides, the CDR3 is TGTGCCAGCAGCGCCGCAAGGGGGCGGGCTTTAAATGGCTACACCTTC. Translated, it gives CASSAARGRALNGYTF.

The chain combines TRBV12-3 or TRBV12-4 with TRBJ1-1; TRBD1 agrees at 7 bases. Trimming at V came to 10 bases and at J to 0 bases, leaving 5 bases not matched to a gene. The CDR3 totals 13 residues. This CDR3 is CATQGQMNTEAFF. The CDR3 coding sequence is TGTGCCACCCAGGGACAGATGAACACTGAAGCTTTCTTT.

This chain joins TRBV27 and TRBJ1-5; D is unresolved. Germline V lookup: CDR1 MNHEY, CDR2 SMNVEV (reference sequence). This CDR3 region has 16 residues. V lost 5 bases, J lost 0 bases, and 14 bases lay in between. The CDR3 sequence is CASSGGGWYSNQPQHF. The CDR3 nucleotides are TGTGCCAGCAGTGGAGGCGGTTGGTATAGCAATCAGCCCCAGCATTTT.

The V call is TRBV11-3, the J call TRBJ2-1; 14 positions match TRBD2. Germline CDR1 is SGHNT and CDR2 is YENEEA. This CDR3 has 16 residues. CDR3 protein: CASGTSGSRSHNEQFF. In DNA form, the CDR3 reads TGTGCGTCCGGGACTAGCGGGAGTAGGAGCCACAATGAGCAGTTCTTC.

The V gene is TRBV7-6, the J gene TRBJ1-1, with D possibly matching TRBD1 (5 bases). The germline CDR1 and CDR2 sequences are SGHVS and FNYEAQ. Trimming stripped 2 bases from V and 4 bases from J, with 8 bases between. The length of the CDR3 is 13 residues. The CDR3 sequence: CASSLWGGTEAFF. The DNA for the CDR3 is TGTGCCAGCAGCTTATGGGGGGGCACTGAAGCTTTCTTT.

This chain joins TRBV6-5 and TRBJ2-6, with a possible D match to TRBD2 (6 bases). Trimming shortened V by 2 bases and J by 4 bases, and 6 bases separated the two germline ends. Per the germline V gene, CDR1 is MNHEY and CDR2 is SVGAGI. The CDR3 loop spans 14 amino acids. CDR3 nucleotide sequence: TGTGCCAGCAGTTACGGGAGGGGGGCCAACGTCCTGACTTTC. This sequence encodes CASSYGRGANVLTF.

The chain recombines TRBV4-1 with TRBJ2-5, with D perhaps TRBD1 (6 bases). The CDR3 totals 14 residues. V lost 2 bases and J 2 bases, leaving 9 bases between the germline ends. Looked up from germline, CDR1 is MGHRA and CDR2 is YSYEKL. The CDR3 nucleotides are TGCGCCAGCAGCCAAACGACAGGTCAAGAGACCCAGTACTTC. This sequence encodes CASSQTTGQETQYF.

The rearrangement uses TRBV5-4 and TRBJ1-6; possible D gene TRBD1, 5 bases. Germline values: CDR1 SGHNT, CDR2 YYREEE (reference sequence). The V end was cut by 5 bases, the J end by 4 bases, with 13 bases between. CDR3 length: 15 residues. CDR3 in DNA: TGTGCCAGCAGGGGGGAGGGCCAGTATAATTCACCCCTCCACTTT. It specifies CASRGEGQYNSPLHF. Drawing the rest from reference TRBV5-4 and TRBJ1-6, the complete variable domain is ETGVTQSPTHLIKTRGQQVTLRCSSQSGHNTVSWYQQALGQGPQFIFQYYREEENGRGNFPPRFSGLQFPNYSSELNVNALELDDSALYLCASRGEGQYNSPLHFGNGTRLTVT.

This clone appeared once. The chain employs TRBV27 and TRBJ1-4; 8 bases align to TRBD1. From germline, CDR1 is MNHEY and CDR2 SMNVEV (reference sequence). Germline trimming cut 1 base from V and 4 bases from J; bases unmatched to any gene: 2. The CDR3 totals 15 residues. CDR3 region: CASSLYTGGNEKLFF. The CDR3 DNA is TGTGCCAGCAGTTTATATACAGGGGGTAATGAAAAACTGTTTTTT.

This rearrangement joins TRBV7-6 to TRBJ2-3, with 7 positions matching TRBD2. The CDR3 covers 18 residues. Germline V CDR1 and CDR2: SGHVS, FNYEAQ. V lost 5 bases and J lost 0; bases outside the gene matches: 14. The CDR3 DNA is TGTGCCAGCAGCCCAGAGGCCAGCGGGGTGACTAGCACAGATACGCAGTATTTT. Amino acids: CASSPEASGVTSTDTQYF.

The rearrangement joins TRBV18 to TRBJ2-3; 8 nucleotides agree with TRBD2. The junction had 9 bases not matched to a gene; V was cut back by 1 base and J by 6 bases. Looked up from germline, CDR1 is KGHSH and CDR2 is LQKENI. The CDR3 has 16 amino acids. The CDR3 nucleotides read TGTGCCAGCTCACCACAGTCTAGCGGGCAATGGGATACGCAGTATTTT. Protein sequence: CASSPQSSGQWDTQYF.

V is TRBV3-1 (or the pseudogene TRBV3-2) and J is TRBJ2-1; possible D gene TRBD2, 5 bases. The CDR3 length is 13 residues. V was trimmed by 2 bases and J by 8 bases, leaving 10 bases between them. CDR1 and CDR2 (germline): LGHDT, YNNKEL (reference sequence). CDR3 in DNA: TGTGCCAGCAGCCAAAACCCGGGGTATGAGCAGTTCTTC. Protein: CASSQNPGYEQFF.

The gene calls are TRBV19 and TRBJ1-1; 8 bases are a match to TRBD1. The V segment lost 6 bases and the J segment 0 bases; nucleotides outside the gene matches: 0. The CDR3 is 13 residues long. Germline loops: CDR1 LNHDA, CDR2 SQIVND (reference sequence). In DNA, the CDR3 is TGTGCCAGTAGGGGACAGGTGAACACTGAAGCTTTCTTT. It is translated as CASRGQVNTEAFF.

The V and J genes are TRBV19 and TRBJ2-2, with 7 nucleotides matching TRBD2. CDR3 length: 17 residues. With V trimmed by 3 bases and J by 0 bases, 7 bases remained unmatched. The germline V gene encodes CDR1 LNHDA and CDR2 SQIVND (reference sequence). CDR3 sequence reads: CASSISILAANTGELFF. The CDR3 DNA follows: TGTGCCAGTAGTATTAGTATTCTAGCGGCGAACACCGGGGAGCTGTTTTTT.